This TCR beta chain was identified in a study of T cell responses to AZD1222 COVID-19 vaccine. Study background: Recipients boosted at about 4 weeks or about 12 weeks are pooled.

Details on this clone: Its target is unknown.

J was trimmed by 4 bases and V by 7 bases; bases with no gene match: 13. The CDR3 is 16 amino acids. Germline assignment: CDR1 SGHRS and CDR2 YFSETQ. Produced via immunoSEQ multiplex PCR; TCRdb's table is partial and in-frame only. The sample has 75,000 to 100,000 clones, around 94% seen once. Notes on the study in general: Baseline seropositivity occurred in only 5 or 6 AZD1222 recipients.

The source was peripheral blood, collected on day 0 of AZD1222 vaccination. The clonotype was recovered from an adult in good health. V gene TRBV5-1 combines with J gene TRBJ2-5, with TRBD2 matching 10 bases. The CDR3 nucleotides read TGCGCCAGCGCTCCCCTAGCGGGAGTAAGGGCAGAGACCCAGTACTTC. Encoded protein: CASAPLAGVRAETQYF.